The rows below give T cell receptor beta chains drawn from one sample of a study of identical twins. TCRdb re-analysed the 5' RACE reads in MiXCR, keeping a single row per CDR3 protein. The profile shows more than 400,000 distinct CDR3 sequences, about 15% of them singletons. Another study also made use of these data, one on yellow fever vaccine responses in identical twins.

The sequencing input was CD4+ T cells sorted from blood. The receptors derive from a young woman in good health. CDR3s leave out the opening cysteine and the closing phenylalanine or tryptophan. The order of the fields is V gene, clone size, CDR3 length, CDR3 protein. Expanded clones get a size class; other rows say once, few or many, or leave the size out.

>TRBV7-6|few|12
ASSLGLSSDEQF
>TRBV20-1|-|11
SARGQYNSPLH
>TRBV11-2|-|16
ASSLVGTGTSGANVLT
>TRBV18|few|11
ASLGTTQETQY
>TRBV12-3/TRBV12-4|few|11
ASSILTRNEQY
>TRBV7-8|-|14
ASSLAGGVRNQPQH
>TRBV5-1|-|16
ASSSSTGASSGANVLT
>TRBV3-1|few|11
ASSQVPEETQY
>TRBV29-1|many|13
SVPSTGDRYNEQF
>TRBV7-9|few|13
ASSFYSGAHNEQF
>TRBV20-1|few|11
SAPRDRDTEAF
>TRBV15|few|13
ATSRTPGVNYGYT
>TRBV9|few|15
ASSSSTRRGATDTQY
>TRBV12-3/TRBV12-4|many|12
ASSLGVAKNIQY
>TRBV20-1|-|11
SASGGAEETQY
>TRBV5-4|few|14
ASSSGTGGVSREQY
>TRBV3-1|many|13
ASSQTGGNHNEQF
>TRBV28|-|13
ASSPPLDSNQPQH
>TRBV9|-|13
ASSPPGTSGGTQY
>TRBV4-1|few|16
ASSQDGTRAKSNYGYT
>TRBV7-9|-|14
ASSPGQGALNEKLF
>TRBV20-1|few|14
SARGPQASSYNEQF
>TRBV28|-|14
ASRGTGGPLMYEQY
>TRBV4-2|-|18
ASSQDMGLAGRLSTDTQY
>TRBV7-2|-|12
ASSRKQVNYGYT
>TRBV20-1|-|10
SARRDQETQY
>TRBV4-2|few|15
ASSQKGGTAGGAEQF
>TRBV6-1|-|11
ASNSAQGNEQF
>TRBV12-3/TRBV12-4|-|14
ASSPGLAGYTGELF
>TRBV6-1|-|11
ASSTRYNTEAF
>TRBV15|few|13
ATSGTGTNTDTQY
>TRBV7-9|few|14
ASSPTGPSDGEKLF
>TRBV29-1|few|11
SVSTGILETQY
>TRBV7-2|-|13
ASSLVRGLYSPLH
>TRBV18|many|13
ASTEGASLYNEQF
>TRBV21-1|few|19
ASSKGTPFRDRDIGDTEAF
>TRBV27|-|12
AKQVLAGGNEQF
>TRBV20-1|-|10
SASGTGGELF
>TRBV29-1|few|10
SVVRDTGELF
>TRBV3-1|many|12
ASSQVTYQETQY
>TRBV6-1|few|13
ASSERSIAGGKQF
>TRBV4-1|-|16
ASSQDGVQTGSRVVAF
>TRBV3-1|few|13
ASSPTSGPAYEQY
>TRBV5-1|-|13
ASSFYGRNTGELF